This paragraph reports one T cell receptor (beta chain). The record originates from a study of blood T cell repertoires in COVID-19. As for the study in general: Acute and convalescent COVID-19 samples came from the United States, Italy and Spain.

V was clipped by 5 bases and J by 1 base, with 17 bases between them. This CDR3 spans 16 amino acids. Germline V gene sequence: CDR1 MNHNY, CDR2 SVGAGI (reference sequence). Per the study methods: It was from reference gene primer amplification that nucleated cell counts were estimated. The assay was immunoSEQ multiplex PCR, and TCRdb's table has in-frame clones only and misses some. The V and J calls and clone size come from that table; D and trimming were worked out from the DNA. This table holds tens of thousands of clones, roughly 76% found once. V is TRBV6-6 and J is TRBJ1-1; TRBD1 might be the D (6 bases). The sequenced material came from peripheral blood. The source of this sequence is a man older than 75 with COVID-19, enrolled during active disease. In DNA, the CDR3 is TGTGCCAGCAGTCGACGGACAGCCCGACCGAACACTGAAGCTTTCTTT. Residues: CASSRRTARPNTEAFF.